Below, 4 T cell receptor beta chains from the same sample are listed, as sequenced in a study of post-analysis software for immune sequencing data. General observations from the study: TRBV5-6, TRBV5-1 and TRBV20-1 belonged to a set of roughly 5 TRBV segments that were more frequent in patients than controls.

These receptors have no known antigen. Unique molecular identifiers tagged the TCR beta cDNA libraries. TCRdb reanalysed the PCR reads using MiXCR and keeps one entry per CDR3 protein. The sample lists hundreds of thousands of distinct CDR3 sequences; just under 30% were seen once. The specimen sequenced was blood. Receptor source: a girl under 18 with multiple sclerosis.

The chain carries TRBV5-1 and TRBJ1-1; maybe TRBD1 (5 bases). CDR1 SGHRS and CDR2 YFSETQ come from the germline V gene. The ends were cut back, 4 bases at V and 1 base at J, with 14 bases in the middle. The CDR3 contains 15 residues. The CDR3: CASSDQTVRNTEAFF. The CDR3 DNA reads as TGCGCCAGCAGCGACCAGACAGTTAGGAACACTGAAGCTTTCTTT.

The gene calls are TRBV14 and TRBJ2-1, with 11 positions matching TRBD2. Germline CDR1 is SGHDN and CDR2 is FVKESK. The CDR3 spans 17 residues. The ends lost 4 bases at V and 5 bases at J; junction bases unmatched: 10. The CDR3 protein is CASSPLAGTSGDNEQFF. CDR3 coding DNA: TGTGCCAGCAGCCCCCTGGCCGGGACTAGCGGAGACAATGAGCAGTTCTTC.

In this sample, this clonotype turned up a few times. The CDR3: CASSPVSEQPQHF. The CDR3 DNA is TGCGCCAGCAGCCCGGTTAGTGAACAGCCCCAGCATTTT. The rearrangement uses TRBV4-1 and TRBJ1-5; the D is unclear. Germline loops: CDR1 MGHRA, CDR2 YSYEKL. The CDR3 extends over 13 amino acids. Deletions cut 4 bases from V and 7 bases from J, with 11 bases between.

This clonotype has just a few counts. CDR3 region: CASSRVNWQFF. CDR3 nucleotide sequence: TGTGCCAGCAGTCGGGTGAACTGGCAGTTCTTC. This rearrangement joins TRBV6-2 or TRBV6-3 to TRBJ2-1; no firm D call. CDR1 and CDR2 from the germline V gene are MNHEY and SVGEGT. The V end was cut by 5 bases, the J end by 12 bases, with 11 bases between. The CDR3 runs to 11 residues.